The entry below gives a single TCR beta chain sequence along with its context. No antigen is known for it. This entry belongs to a study of CD8 T cells in Susac syndrome. Whole-study findings and limits: The authors acknowledged that the study's TCR sequencing and HLA analysis involved relatively few individuals.

The CDR3 consists of 15 residues. The V gene lost 4 bases and the J gene lost 6 bases, with 19 bases spanning the gap. Germline CDR1 is SEHNR and CDR2 is FQNEAQ (reference sequence). TEMRA cells were enriched by FACS, while CD8+ and CD4+ T cells were obtained through a negative isolation that was performed magnetically. When the RNA was reverse transcribed, random hexamers were used with an input of about 0.5 to 1 ug. The CDR3 of TCR beta was amplified by immunoSEQ multiplex PCR across 54 Vbeta and 13 Jbeta. MiXCR was run by TCRdb on the immunoSEQ multiplex PCR reads, yielding one entry per CDR3 protein. The sample records about 280,000 distinct CDR3 sequences, more than 75% being singletons.

The sequenced sample consisted of CD8+ T cells from PBMCs. The TCR originated in a human donor with multiple sclerosis. This chain connects TRBV7-9 to TRBJ2-7, with D perhaps TRBD1 (6 bases). CDR3 sequence reads: CASSSRFDRFIEQYF. The CDR3 coding sequence is TGTGCCAGCAGCTCGCGATTTGACAGGTTCATCGAGCAGTACTTC.